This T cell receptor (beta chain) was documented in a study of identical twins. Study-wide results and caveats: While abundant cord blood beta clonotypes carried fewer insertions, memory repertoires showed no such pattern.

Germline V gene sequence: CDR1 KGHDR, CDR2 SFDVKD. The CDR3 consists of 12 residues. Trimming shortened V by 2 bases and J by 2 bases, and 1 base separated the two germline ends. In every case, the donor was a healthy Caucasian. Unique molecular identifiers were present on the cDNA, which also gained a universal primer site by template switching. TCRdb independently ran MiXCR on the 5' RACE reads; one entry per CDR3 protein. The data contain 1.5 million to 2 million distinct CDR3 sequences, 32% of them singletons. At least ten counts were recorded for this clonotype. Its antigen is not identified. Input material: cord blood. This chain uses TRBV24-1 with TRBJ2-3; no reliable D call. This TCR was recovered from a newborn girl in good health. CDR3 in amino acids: CATSDYTDTQYF. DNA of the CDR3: TGTGCCACCAGTGATTACACAGATACGCAGTATTTT.